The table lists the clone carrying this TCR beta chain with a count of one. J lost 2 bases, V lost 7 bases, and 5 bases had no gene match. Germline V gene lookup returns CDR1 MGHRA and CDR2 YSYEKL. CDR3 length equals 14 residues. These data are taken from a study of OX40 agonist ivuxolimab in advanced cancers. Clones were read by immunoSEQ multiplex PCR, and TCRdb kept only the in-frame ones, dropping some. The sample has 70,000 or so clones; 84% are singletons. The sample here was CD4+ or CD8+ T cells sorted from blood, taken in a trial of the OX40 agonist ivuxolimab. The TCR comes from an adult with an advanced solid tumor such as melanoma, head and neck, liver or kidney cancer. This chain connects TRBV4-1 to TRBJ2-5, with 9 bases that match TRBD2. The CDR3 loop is CASTLTSGQETQYF. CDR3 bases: TGCGCCAGCACGTTGACTAGCGGACAAGAGACCCAGTACTTC.